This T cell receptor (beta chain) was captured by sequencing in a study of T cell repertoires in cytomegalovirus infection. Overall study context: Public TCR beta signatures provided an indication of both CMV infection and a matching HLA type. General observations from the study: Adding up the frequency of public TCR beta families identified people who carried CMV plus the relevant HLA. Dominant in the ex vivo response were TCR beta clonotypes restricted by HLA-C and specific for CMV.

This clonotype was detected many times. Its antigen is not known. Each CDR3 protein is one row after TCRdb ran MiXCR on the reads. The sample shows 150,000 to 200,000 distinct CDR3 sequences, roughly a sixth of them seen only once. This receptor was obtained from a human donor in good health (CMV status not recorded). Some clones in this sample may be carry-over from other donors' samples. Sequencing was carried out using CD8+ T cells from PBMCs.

As DNA, the CDR3 is TGTGCCAGCAGCTTAGTTGGGACTCATCCAACGGAGACCCAGTACTTC. This encodes CASSLVGTHPTETQYF. The genes are TRBV7-8 and TRBJ2-5, with D possibly TRBD2 on 6 matching bases. The CDR3 is 16 amino acids. V shed 1 base and J shed 5 bases, with 17 bases lying between them. The germline V gene has CDR1 SGHVS and CDR2 FQNEAQ.